This T cell receptor (beta chain) is from a study of T cell responses to AZD1222 COVID-19 vaccine. Study-wide results and caveats: Spike-specific TCR depth and breadth grew after two AZD1222 doses. Donors were largely white British and mainly female; clonal diversity was possibly underestimated. There were vaccine-associated CD4 TCRs across spike, dominant at 160-218 and 743-854.

Generated by immunoSEQ multiplex PCR, the TCRdb table keeps only in-frame clones and is missing some. The repertoire has fewer than 75,000 clones, about 93% of them found once; the top ten carry roughly 6%. The V segment lost 7 bases and the J segment 9 bases; nucleotides outside the gene matches: 9. The CDR3 consists of 14 residues. Germline values: CDR1 LGHDT, CDR2 YNNKEL (reference sequence). In regard to this clone: Its antigen is unidentified.

The V and J genes are TRBV3-1 (or the pseudogene TRBV3-2) and TRBJ1-6; 7 bases match TRBD1. This clonotype was sampled from an adult who received the MenACWY meningococcal vaccine as a control. The specimen comprised peripheral blood, sampled 28 days after the second dose of the MenACWY control vaccine. The CDR3: CASTRGGAGSPLHF. The CDR3 DNA sequence: TGTGCCAGCACCAGGGGGGGGGCCGGTTCACCCCTCCACTTT.